This TCR beta chain stems from a study of Ad26.COV2.S vaccination and SARS-CoV-2 variants. About the research overall: Doses of Ad26.COV2.S were injected into muscle once or twice, 56 days apart. Study-wide points: Substantial post-vaccination breadth of spike-specific CD8+ and CD4+ T cell responses was reported. The analyses of TCR breadth and depth may have understated the size of total T cell responses.

To note about this clone: Antigen unknown.

The CDR3 extends over 15 amino acids. V shed 0 bases and J shed 6 bases, with 11 bases lying between them. Germline loops: CDR1 KGHDR, CDR2 SFDVKD. As for treatment: around 19 received Ad26.COV2.S at low or high dose, single or two shots; roughly five received placebo; per-sample allocation not given. Specimen acquisition occurred on day 63 following the initial vaccine or placebo injection. Based in Boston, the donor was an adult of 18-55 years. Only in-frame clones appear in the TCRdb table, and some are missing; sequencing was by immunoSEQ multiplex PCR. Here the sample spans around 500,000 clones, roughly nine tenths being singletons.

Sequencing used peripheral blood, obtained in a trial of Ad26.COV2.S vaccine versus placebo. The sequence was obtained from a person aged 18-60 years who received the Ad26.COV2.S COVID-19 vaccine or a placebo. This chain uses TRBV24-1 with TRBJ2-1; D gene ambiguous. The CDR3 DNA reads TGTGCCACCAGTGATTTGGGGGAAGGGCGCAATGAGCAGTTCTTC. Protein: CATSDLGEGRNEQFF.